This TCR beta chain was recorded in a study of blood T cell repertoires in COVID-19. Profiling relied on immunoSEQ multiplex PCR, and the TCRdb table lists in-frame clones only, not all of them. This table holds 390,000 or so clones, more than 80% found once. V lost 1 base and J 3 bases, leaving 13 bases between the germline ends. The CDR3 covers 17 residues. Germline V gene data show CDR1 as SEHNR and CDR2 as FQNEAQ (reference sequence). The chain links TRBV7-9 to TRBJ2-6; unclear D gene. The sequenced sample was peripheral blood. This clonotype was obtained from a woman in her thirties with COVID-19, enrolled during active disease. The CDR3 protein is CASSLGQALSGANVLTF. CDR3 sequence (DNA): TGTGCCAGCAGCTTAGGGCAGGCTCTTAGTGGGGCCAACGTCCTGACTTTC.